A single sample gave rise to the 21 T cell receptor beta chains below, sequenced in a study of T cells in Graves' hyperthyroidism and ophthalmopathy. Researchers took RNA transcripts and amplified the TCR beta CDR3 regions from them. The HTBI primer set drove a first-round RT-PCR of the TCR CDR3. One entry per CDR3 protein, called by TCRdb with MiXCR from the multiplex PCR reads. The sample holds fewer than 250,000 distinct CDR3 sequences, under 20% seen once. Material: blood. The source is a man over 45 with Graves' hyperthyroidism.

This clonotype was seen repeatedly, ten times or more. The V gene is TRBV12-3 or TRBV12-4, the J gene TRBJ2-7; D gene unclear. Between the trimmed V and J ends, which lost 8 bases and 3 bases, there was a span of 8 bases. The CDR3 sequence is 11 residues long. CDR3 nucleotides: TGTGCCAGCCGTGGATACTACGAGCAGTACTTC. Protein product: CASRGYYEQYF.

This clonotype was seen only a few times. At one end the junction does not follow the germline gene, possibly because of a read error. This chain uses TRBV7-7 with TRBJ2-7; a possible D gene is TRBD1 (5 bases). CDR3 size: 13 residues. Per germline, CDR1 SSHAT and CDR2 FNYEAQ (reference sequence). The CDR3: CASSLNRLREQYF. CDR3 sequence (DNA): TGTGCTAGCAGCTTAAACAGGCTGCGGGAGCAGTACTTC.

The table lists this clonotype with many counts. The chain links TRBV2 to TRBJ2-1; TRBD2 matches at 8 bases. V was pared by 6 bases and J by 7 bases, with 20 bases of the junction left unmatched. The germline CDR1 and CDR2 sequences are SNHLY and FYNNEI. CDR3 size: 18 residues. As DNA, the CDR3 is TGTGCCAGCAGCGCGACAAGCTTCAGGAGCGGGAGTGGGAATGAGCAGTTCTTC. This translates into CASSATSFRSGSGNEQFF.

This clonotype showed up many times. The chain uses TRBV5-1 and TRBJ2-1; maybe TRBD2 (5 bases). CDR3 size: 15 residues. From germline, CDR1 is SGHRS and CDR2 YFSETQ. Trimming took off 0 bases at V and 5 bases at J, with 12 bases between the two ends. This chain's CDR3 is CASSLVARFNNEQFF. The DNA for the CDR3 is TGCGCCAGCAGCTTGGTAGCGAGGTTTAACAATGAGCAGTTCTTC.

This clonotype was counted ten times or more. The chain joins TRBV12-5 to TRBJ2-1; 9 bases align to TRBD2. Unmatched junction bases numbered 12, after V lost 6 bases and J lost 3 bases. Germline V CDR1 and CDR2: LGHNT, FRNRAP. This CDR3 is 17 amino acids long. The CDR3 coding sequence is TGTGCTAGTGGCAATTCCCCCGGGACTAGCCTCTACAATGAGCAGTTCTTC. Its protein is CASGNSPGTSLYNEQFF.

The sample holds many counts of this clonotype. The chain carries TRBV11-2 and TRBJ2-5; 7 positions match TRBD2. The junction had 4 bases not matched to a gene; V was cut back by 4 bases and J by 2 bases. This CDR3 region has 14 residues. Per germline, CDR1 SGHAT and CDR2 FQNNGV. DNA of the CDR3: TGTGCCAGCAGCTACCGGGGGGTGCAAGAGACCCAGTACTTC. Translating it yields CASSYRGVQETQYF.

This clonotype occurred a few times. A much larger clone is a single base away; this may be a read error. V gene TRBV27 combines with J gene TRBJ2-5; 9 positions agree with TRBD1. This CDR3 has 16 residues. Germline CDR1 is MNHEY and CDR2 is SMNVEV (reference sequence). V shed 6 bases and J 7 bases; nucleotides not matched to a gene: 15. DNA of the CDR3: TGTGCCAGCAGACCCATCGGGACAGGGTCGAGAGGGACCCAGTACTTC. Its protein is CASRPIGTGSRGTQYF.

This clonotype has more than one count but fewer than ten. The chain employs TRBV30 and TRBJ2-7, with a tentative D call TRBD2 (5 bases). Germline CDR1 and CDR2: GTSNPN and SVGIG (reference sequence). The CDR3 is 14 amino acids. Trimming removed 1 base at V and 3 bases at J, with 13 bases between. The CDR3 loop is CAWSGSSDYYEQYF. CDR3 in DNA: TGTGCCTGGAGTGGAAGTAGTGACTACTACGAGCAGTACTTC. Using reference TRBV30 and TRBJ2-7 for the parts outside the CDR3, the full variable domain is SQTIHQWPATLVQPVGSPLSLECTVEGTSNPNLYWYRQAAGRGLQLLFYSVGIGQISSEVPQNLSASRPQDRQFILSSKKLLLSDSGFYLCAWSGSSDYYEQYFGPGTRLTVT.

The rearrangement uses TRBV10-1 and TRBJ2-3; perhaps TRBD2 as D (6 bases). V gave up 1 base and J gave up 3 bases, with 17 bases separating them. From germline, CDR1 is WNHNN and CDR2 SYGVQD (reference sequence). The CDR3 totals 17 residues. The CDR3 reads CASSEYTGVSRTDTQYF. The CDR3 bases are TGCGCCAGCAGTGAGTATACGGGAGTCAGTAGAACAGATACGCAGTATTTT.

The chain uses TRBV9 and TRBJ2-3; D unclear. The germline V gene has CDR1 SGDLS and CDR2 YYNGEE. The CDR3 is 15 amino acids. The V and J ends lost 0 bases and 0 bases respectively, with 8 bases between them. The CDR3 coding sequence is TGTGCCAGCAGCGTAGAAAATTGGAGCACAGATACGCAGTATTTT. This translates into CASSVENWSTDTQYF.

This clonotype was found a few times. The chain joins TRBV20-1 to TRBJ2-5; 7 bases match TRBD2. CDR1 and CDR2 from the germline V gene are DFQATT and SNEGSKA (reference sequence). This CDR3 is built from 12 residues. The CDR3 DNA follows: TGCAGCCCTAGCGGCGCGGGGGAGACCCAGTACTTC. It translates to CSPSGAGETQYF.

This clonotype was counted many times. V is TRBV11-1 and J is TRBJ2-7; the match to TRBD2 covers 8 bases. CDR3 size: 14 residues. CDR1 and CDR2 (germline): SGHAT, FQDESV (reference sequence). Unmatched junction bases numbered 5, after V lost 4 bases and J lost 3 bases. The CDR3 DNA follows: TGTGCCAGCAGCTGGAGTAGCGGGGACTACGAGCAGTACTTC. Translation gives CASSWSSGDYEQYF.

This clonotype has ten or more counts. This chain joins TRBV12-3 or TRBV12-4 and TRBJ2-7; D gene unclear. The CDR3 covers 12 residues. Deletions cut 8 bases from V and 3 bases from J, with 11 bases between. The CDR3 DNA reads TGTGCCAGCGGTCTTCGGATCTACGAGCAGTACTTC. Translation gives CASGLRIYEQYF.

The chain couples TRBV5-4 to TRBJ2-2; 10 positions agree with TRBD2. Trimming took 0 bases from V and 0 from J; bases not matched to a gene: 8. The CDR3 length is 19 residues. CDR1 is SGHNT, CDR2 YYREEE, per germline (reference sequence). This CDR3 is CASSLEASGGPSNTGELFF. As DNA, the CDR3 is TGTGCCAGCAGCTTGGAGGCTAGCGGGGGCCCCTCGAACACCGGGGAGCTGTTTTTT.

The chain combines TRBV29-1 with TRBJ1-1; no firm D call. The V end was cut by 3 bases, the J end by 5 bases, with 16 bases between. Germline CDR1 reads SQVTM; CDR2 reads ANQGSEA. The CDR3 totals 14 residues. The chain's CDR3 is CSVDERRQWTEAFF. In DNA form, the CDR3 reads TGCAGCGTTGATGAGAGGAGGCAATGGACTGAAGCTTTCTTT. Variable domain in full (rest from reference TRBV29-1 and TRBJ1-1): SAVISQKPSRDICQRGTSLTIQCQVDSQVTMMFWYRQQPGQSLTLIATANQGSEATYESGFVIDKFPISRPNLTFSTLTVSNMSPEDSSIYLCSVDERRQWTEAFFGQGTRLTVV.

Worth noting for this clonotype: A far bigger clonotype differs at one base, so this is likely a read error. J is TRBJ2-3 and V is TRBV28, with D perhaps matching TRBD1 (5 bases). This CDR3 has 12 residues. CDR1 is MDHEN and CDR2 is SYDVKM in the germline V gene. The CDR3 sequence is CASSPSTGTQYF. Here the CDR3 DNA reads TGTGCCAGCAGTCCCAGCACAGGTACGCAGTATTTT.

This clonotype occurred a few times. The chain employs TRBV20-1 and TRBJ1-1; maybe TRBD1 (5 bases). V was shortened by 1 base and J by 2 bases, with 11 bases between the two germline ends. This CDR3 spans 14 amino acids. Germline loops: CDR1 DFQATT, CDR2 SNEGSKA (reference sequence). For the CDR3, the DNA is TGCAGTGCTAGAGGGGATGGGGCCAACACTGAAGCTTTCTTT. Translation gives CSARGDGANTEAFF.

Worth noting for this clonotype: Just one base apart from a much larger clone, this may be a read error. This rearrangement joins TRBV28 to TRBJ2-1, with D perhaps TRBD2 (6 bases). The CDR3 length is 14 residues. Trimming left V 7 bases short and J 10 bases short, with 20 bases between. Germline V gene lookup returns CDR1 MDHEN and CDR2 SYDVKM. CDR3 coding DNA: TGTGCCAGCACCCCGGGGACTTCAAGGAACGAGCAGTTCTTC. Protein product: CASTPGTSRNEQFF.

This clonotype was detected ten times or more. The chain recombines TRBV3-1 with TRBJ2-7, with TRBD2 matching over 12 bases. CDR1 and CDR2 from the germline V gene are LGHDT and YNNKEL (reference sequence). With V trimmed by 2 bases and J by 2 bases, 10 bases remained unmatched. CDR3 length: 18 amino acids. The CDR3 here is CASSQRDLAGGPTYEQYF. The CDR3 DNA reads TGTGCCAGCAGCCAACGGGATCTAGCGGGAGGGCCCACCTACGAGCAGTACTTC.

This clonotype was recorded at least ten times. The V gene is TRBV24-1, the J gene TRBJ2-2, with D perhaps TRBD1 (6 bases). Trimming removed 3 bases from V and 1 base from J, with 8 bases in between. The CDR3 totals 15 residues. The germline gives CDR1 KGHDR, CDR2 SFDVKD. The CDR3 nucleotides are TGTGCCACCAGTGATACGGGACAGAACACCGGGGAGCTGTTTTTT. The encoded protein is CATSDTGQNTGELFF.

This clonotype was recorded many times. The V and J genes are TRBV10-3 and TRBJ2-7; 10 bases are shared with TRBD2. V dropped 5 bases and J dropped 4; count of bases not matched to a gene: 8. This CDR3 spans 15 amino acids. Per germline, CDR1 ENHRY and CDR2 SYGVKD. CDR3 bases: TGTGCCATCAGTTCCCCGGGACTAGCGTCTTACGAGCAGTACTTC. Its protein product is CAISSPGLASYEQYF.